This T cell receptor beta chain was sequenced during a study of shared clonotypes between healthy human individuals. TCRdb's copy holds only in-frame clones and misses some; the assay was immunoSEQ multiplex PCR. The sample gives about 2 million clones, approximately 95% of which show up once; 1% to 1.5% is in the top ten. Naive CD8 cells, CD45RO-negative and positively selected for CCR7, excluded terminally differentiated effector memory CD45RA+ cells. In germline, CDR1 is PRHDT, CDR2 FYEKMQ (reference sequence). This CDR3 has 14 residues. V lost 1 base and J lost 5, with 9 bases in between. Sequences were obtained from naive CD8+ T cells sorted from blood. The chain couples TRBV13 to TRBJ2-1; D is possibly TRBD1 (6 bases). The origin of this receptor is a man aged 18 to 30 in good health. The CDR3 protein is CASSLDRVDNEQFF. In DNA form, the CDR3 reads TGTGCCAGCAGCTTAGACAGGGTGGACAATGAGCAGTTCTTC.